This note documents a single TCR beta chain sequence. This record belongs to a study of T cell changes during pregnancy in multiple sclerosis. CDR1 and CDR2 from the germline V gene are SGHDT and YYEEEE. This CDR3 is built from 16 residues. With 4 bases removed from V and 5 bases from J, the gap between germline ends came to 20 bases. Only in-frame clones appear in the TCRdb table, and some are missing; sequencing was by immunoSEQ multiplex PCR. The table lists about 28,000 clones, more than 75% of them singletons. The rearrangement links TRBV5-6 to TRBJ2-3, with D possibly being TRBD1 (7 bases). The input for sequencing was CD8+ T cells from peripheral blood mononuclear cells, taken after pregnancy. This TCR was sampled from a female donor with multiple sclerosis, enrolled in a pregnancy study. CDR3 in amino acids: CASSGLIRGTGDTQYF. The CDR3 bases are TGTGCCAGCAGCGGACTAATCAGGGGGACCGGAGATACGCAGTATTTT.